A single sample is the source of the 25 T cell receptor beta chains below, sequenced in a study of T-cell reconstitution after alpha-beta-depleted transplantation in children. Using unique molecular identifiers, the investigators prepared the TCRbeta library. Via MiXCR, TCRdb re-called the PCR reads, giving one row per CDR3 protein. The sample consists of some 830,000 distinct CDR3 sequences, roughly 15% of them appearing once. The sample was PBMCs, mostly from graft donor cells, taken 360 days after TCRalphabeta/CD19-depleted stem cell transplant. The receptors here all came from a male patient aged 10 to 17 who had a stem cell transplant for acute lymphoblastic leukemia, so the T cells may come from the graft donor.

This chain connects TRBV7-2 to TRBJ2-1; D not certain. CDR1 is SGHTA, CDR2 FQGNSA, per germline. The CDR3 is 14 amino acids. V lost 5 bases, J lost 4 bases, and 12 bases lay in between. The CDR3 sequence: CASSPPSRYNEQFF. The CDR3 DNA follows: TGTGCCAGCAGCCCCCCTAGTAGGTACAATGAGCAGTTCTTC.

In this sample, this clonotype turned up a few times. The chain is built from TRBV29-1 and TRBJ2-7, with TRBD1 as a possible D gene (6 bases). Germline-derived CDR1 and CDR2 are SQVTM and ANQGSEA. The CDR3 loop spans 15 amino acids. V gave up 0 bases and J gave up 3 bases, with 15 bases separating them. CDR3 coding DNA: TGCAGCGTTGAAGATCAGGACAGTAACTACTACGAGCAGTACTTC. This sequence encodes CSVEDQDSNYYEQYF.

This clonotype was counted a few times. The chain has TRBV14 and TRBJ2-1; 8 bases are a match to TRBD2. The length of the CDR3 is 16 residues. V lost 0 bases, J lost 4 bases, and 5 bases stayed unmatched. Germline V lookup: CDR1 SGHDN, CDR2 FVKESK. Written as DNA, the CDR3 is TGTGCCAGCAGCCAAGATCCGGCGGGAGGTTACAATGAGCAGTTCTTC. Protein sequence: CASSQDPAGGYNEQFF.

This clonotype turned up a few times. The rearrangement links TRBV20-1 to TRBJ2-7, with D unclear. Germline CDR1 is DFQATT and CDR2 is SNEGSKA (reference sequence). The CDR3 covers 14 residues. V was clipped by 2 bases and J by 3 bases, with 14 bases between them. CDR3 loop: CSARRPSVYYEQYF. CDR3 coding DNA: TGCAGTGCTAGACGACCGAGCGTTTACTACGAGCAGTACTTC.

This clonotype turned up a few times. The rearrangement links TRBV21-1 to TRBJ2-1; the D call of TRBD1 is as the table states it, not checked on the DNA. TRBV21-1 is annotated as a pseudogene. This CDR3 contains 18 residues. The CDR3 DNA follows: TGTGCCAGCAGCAAACCAAAGATAATCCGGGACACTTACAATGAGCAGTTCTTC. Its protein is CASSKPKIIRDTYNEQFF.

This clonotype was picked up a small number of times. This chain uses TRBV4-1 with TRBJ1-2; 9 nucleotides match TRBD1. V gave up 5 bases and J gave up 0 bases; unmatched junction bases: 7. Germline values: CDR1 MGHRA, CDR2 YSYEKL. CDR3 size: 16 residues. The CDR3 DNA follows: TGCGCCAGCAGCTTGGACAGGGGAATTACTAACTATGGCTACACCTTC. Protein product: CASSLDRGITNYGYTF.

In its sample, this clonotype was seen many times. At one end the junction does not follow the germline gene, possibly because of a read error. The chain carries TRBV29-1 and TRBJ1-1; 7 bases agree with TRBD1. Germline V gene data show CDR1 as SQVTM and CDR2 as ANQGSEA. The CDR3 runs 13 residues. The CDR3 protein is CSVEGGGETEAFF. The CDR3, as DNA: TGCAGCGTAGAAGGAGGGGGCGAGACTGAAGCTTTCTTT.

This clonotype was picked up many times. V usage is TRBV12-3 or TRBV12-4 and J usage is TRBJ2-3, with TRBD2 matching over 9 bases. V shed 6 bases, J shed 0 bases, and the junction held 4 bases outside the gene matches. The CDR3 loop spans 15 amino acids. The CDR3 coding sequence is TGTGCCAGCAGCCCTAGCGGGACGAGCACAGATACGCAGTATTTT. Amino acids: CASSPSGTSTDTQYF.

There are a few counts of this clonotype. The CDR3 DNA follows: TGCGCCAGCAGCCCTCTAGCGGGAGTTGGAGAGACCCAGTACTTC. The encoded protein is CASSPLAGVGETQYF. The V and J genes are TRBV5-1 and TRBJ2-5, with TRBD2 matching over 10 bases. CDR3 length: 15 residues. Germline V gene lookup returns CDR1 SGHRS and CDR2 YFSETQ. V shed 4 bases, J shed 4 bases, and the junction held 7 bases outside the gene matches.

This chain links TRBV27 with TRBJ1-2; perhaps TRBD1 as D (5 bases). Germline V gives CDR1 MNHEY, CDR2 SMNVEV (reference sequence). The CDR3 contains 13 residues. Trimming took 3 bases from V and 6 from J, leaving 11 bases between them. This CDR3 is CASSLREGHGYTF. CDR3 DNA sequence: TGTGCCAGCAGTTTGCGGGAGGGGCATGGCTACACCTTC.

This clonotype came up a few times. The CDR3, as DNA: TGTGCCAGCAGAGCTGCCGGGCGGGGAAGAGACTATGGCTACACCTTC. It specifies CASRAAGRGRDYGYTF. The J gene is TRBJ1-2, the V gene TRBV7-3; no clear D. V was shortened by 6 bases and J by 3 bases, with 20 bases between the two germline ends. Germline-derived CDR1 and CDR2 are SGHTA and FQGTGA. This CDR3 is built from 16 residues.

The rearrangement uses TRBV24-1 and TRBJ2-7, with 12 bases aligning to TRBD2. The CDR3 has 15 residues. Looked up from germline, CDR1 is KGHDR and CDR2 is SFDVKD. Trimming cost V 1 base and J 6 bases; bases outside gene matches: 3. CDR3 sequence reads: CATSDFRTSGTEQYF. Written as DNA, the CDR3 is TGTGCCACCAGTGATTTCCGGACTAGCGGGACCGAGCAGTACTTC.

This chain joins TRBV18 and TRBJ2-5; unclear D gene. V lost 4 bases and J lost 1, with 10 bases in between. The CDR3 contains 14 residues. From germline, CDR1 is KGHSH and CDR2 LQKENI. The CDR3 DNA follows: TGTGCCAGCTCACGCCATCGCGGCCAAGAGACCCAGTACTTC. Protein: CASSRHRGQETQYF.

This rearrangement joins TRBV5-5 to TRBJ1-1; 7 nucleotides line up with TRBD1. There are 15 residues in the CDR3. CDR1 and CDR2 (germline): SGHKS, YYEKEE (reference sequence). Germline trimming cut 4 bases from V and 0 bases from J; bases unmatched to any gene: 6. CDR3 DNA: TGTGCCAGCAGCACGCCCGGGACAGTGAACACTGAAGCTTTCTTT. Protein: CASSTPGTVNTEAFF.

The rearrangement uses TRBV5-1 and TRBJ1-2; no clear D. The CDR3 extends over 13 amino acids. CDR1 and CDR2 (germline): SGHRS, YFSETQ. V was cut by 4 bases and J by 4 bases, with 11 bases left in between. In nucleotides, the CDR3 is TGCGCCAGCAGCGTGGATGGTATCTATGGCTACACCTTC. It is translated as CASSVDGIYGYTF.

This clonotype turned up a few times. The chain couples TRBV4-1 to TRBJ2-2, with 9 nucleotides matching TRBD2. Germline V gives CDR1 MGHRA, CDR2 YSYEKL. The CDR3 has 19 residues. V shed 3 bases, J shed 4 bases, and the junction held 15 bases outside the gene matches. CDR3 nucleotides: TGCGCCAGCAGCCAGCCGGGACTAGCCCTCCTCGATGGCACCGGGGAGCTGTTTTTT. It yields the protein CASSQPGLALLDGTGELFF.

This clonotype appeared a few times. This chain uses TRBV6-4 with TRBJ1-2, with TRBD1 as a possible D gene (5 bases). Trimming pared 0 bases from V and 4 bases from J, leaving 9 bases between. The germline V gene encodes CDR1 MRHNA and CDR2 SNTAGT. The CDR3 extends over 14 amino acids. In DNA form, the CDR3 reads TGTGCCAGCAGTGACTCGCGGGGGGTCTATGGCTACACCTTC. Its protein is CASSDSRGVYGYTF.

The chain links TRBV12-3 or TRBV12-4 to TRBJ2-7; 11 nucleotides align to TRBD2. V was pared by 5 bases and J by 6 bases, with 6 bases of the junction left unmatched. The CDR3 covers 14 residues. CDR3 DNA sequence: TGTGCCAGCAGTCCTATAGCGGGAGGGCCCGAGCAGTACTTC. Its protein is CASSPIAGGPEQYF.

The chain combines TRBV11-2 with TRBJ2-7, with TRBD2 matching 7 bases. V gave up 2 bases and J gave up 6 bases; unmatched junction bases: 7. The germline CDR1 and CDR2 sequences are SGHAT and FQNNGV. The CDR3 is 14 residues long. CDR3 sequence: CASSLSWDYVEQYF. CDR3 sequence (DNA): TGTGCCAGCAGCTTATCCTGGGACTACGTCGAGCAGTACTTC.

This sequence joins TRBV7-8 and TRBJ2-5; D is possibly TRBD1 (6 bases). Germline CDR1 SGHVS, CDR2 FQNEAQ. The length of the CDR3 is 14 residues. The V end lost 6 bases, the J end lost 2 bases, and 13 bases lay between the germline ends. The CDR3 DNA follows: TGTGCCAGCAGGCCCTACAGGGTTCAAGAGACCCAGTACTTC. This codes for CASRPYRVQETQYF.

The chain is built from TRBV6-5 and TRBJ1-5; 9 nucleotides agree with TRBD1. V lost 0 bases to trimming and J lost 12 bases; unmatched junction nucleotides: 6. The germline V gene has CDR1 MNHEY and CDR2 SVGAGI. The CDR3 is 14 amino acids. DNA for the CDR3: TGTGCCAGCAGTTACTCGACAGGGGGAAGCGGCCAGCATTTT. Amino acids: CASSYSTGGSGQHF.

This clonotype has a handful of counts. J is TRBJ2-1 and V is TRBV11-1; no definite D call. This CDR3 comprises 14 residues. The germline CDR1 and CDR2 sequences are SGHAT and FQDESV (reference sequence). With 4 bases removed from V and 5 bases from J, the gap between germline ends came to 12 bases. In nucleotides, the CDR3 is TGTGCCAGCAGCTATCTTCGGGCCGACAATGAGCAGTTCTTC. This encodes CASSYLRADNEQFF.

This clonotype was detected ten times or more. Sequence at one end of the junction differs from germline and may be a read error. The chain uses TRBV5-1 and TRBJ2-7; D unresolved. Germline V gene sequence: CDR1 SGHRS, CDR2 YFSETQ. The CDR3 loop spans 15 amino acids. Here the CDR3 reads CASSLSSGSSYEQYF. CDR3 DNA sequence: TGTGCCAGCAGTTTATCGAGTGGTTCCTCCTACGAGCAGTACTTC.

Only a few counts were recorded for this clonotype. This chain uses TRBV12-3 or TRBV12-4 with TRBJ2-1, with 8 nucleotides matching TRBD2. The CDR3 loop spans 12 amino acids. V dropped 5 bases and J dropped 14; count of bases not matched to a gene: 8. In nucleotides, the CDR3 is TGTGCCAGCAGTCCGAGACTAGCGTGGGAGTTCTTC. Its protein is CASSPRLAWEFF.

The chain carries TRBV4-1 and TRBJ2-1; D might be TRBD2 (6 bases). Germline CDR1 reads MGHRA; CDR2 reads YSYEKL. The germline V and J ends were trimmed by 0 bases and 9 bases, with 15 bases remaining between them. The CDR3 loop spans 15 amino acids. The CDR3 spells CASSQEGWGVGEQFF. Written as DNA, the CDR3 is TGCGCCAGCAGCCAAGAGGGATGGGGGGTAGGTGAGCAGTTCTTC.